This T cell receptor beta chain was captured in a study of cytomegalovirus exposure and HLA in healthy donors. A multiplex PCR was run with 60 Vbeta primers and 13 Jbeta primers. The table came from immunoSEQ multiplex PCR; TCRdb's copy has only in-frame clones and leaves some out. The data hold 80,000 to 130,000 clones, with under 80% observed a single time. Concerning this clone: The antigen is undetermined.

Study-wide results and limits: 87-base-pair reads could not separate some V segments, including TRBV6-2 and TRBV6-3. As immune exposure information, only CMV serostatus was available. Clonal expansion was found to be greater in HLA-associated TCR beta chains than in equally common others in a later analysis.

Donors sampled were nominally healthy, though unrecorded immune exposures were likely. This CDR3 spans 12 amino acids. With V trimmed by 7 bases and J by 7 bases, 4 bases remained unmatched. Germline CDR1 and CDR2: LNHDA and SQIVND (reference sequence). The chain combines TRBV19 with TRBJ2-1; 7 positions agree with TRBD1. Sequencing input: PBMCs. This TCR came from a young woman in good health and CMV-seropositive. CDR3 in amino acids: CASTQDRNEQFF. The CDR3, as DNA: TGTGCCAGTACCCAGGACAGGAATGAGCAGTTCTTC.